Shown below are 29 T cell receptor beta chains from a single sample sequenced in a study of CD8 T cells in ankylosing spondylitis. Each CDR3 protein gets one entry after TCRdb re-called the 5' RACE reads with MiXCR. The top ten clones hold around 4.3% of a sample with more than 100,000 distinct CDR3 sequences, 11% of them seen once. The sample taken for sequencing was blood, either unsorted or a sorted T cell fraction (not recorded which). The source of these receptors is a female donor with ankylosing spondylitis or in good health (not recorded which).

This clonotype was detected many times. The chain uses TRBV15 and TRBJ2-1; D is possibly TRBD2 (7 bases). The CDR3 covers 18 residues. CDR1 is LNHNV, CDR2 YYDKDF, per germline (reference sequence). V was trimmed by 4 bases and J by 7 bases, leaving 26 bases between them. CDR3 protein: CATSTRSRGATRANEQFF. The CDR3 DNA reads TGTGCCACCAGCACCCGATCCCGGGGGGCGACCAGGGCTAATGAGCAGTTCTTC.

This clonotype showed up many times. The rearrangement links TRBV7-8 to TRBJ1-2; D ambiguous. The CDR3 has 12 amino acids. The germline CDR1 and CDR2 sequences are SGHVS and FQNEAQ. The V gene lost 8 bases and the J gene lost 7 bases, with 14 bases spanning the gap. CDR3: CASRTGKTGYTF. CDR3 nucleotides: TGTGCCAGCCGAACTGGAAAAACTGGCTACACCTTC.

This chain joins TRBV15 and TRBJ2-1; possible D gene TRBD2, 5 bases. The V and J ends lost 1 base and 1 base respectively, with 11 bases between them. The CDR3 has 16 amino acids. CDR1 is LNHNV, CDR2 YYDKDF, per germline (reference sequence). In DNA form, the CDR3 reads TGTGCCACCAGCAGAGTCGCTGGAGGTTCCTACAATGAGCAGTTCTTC. Translation gives CATSRVAGGSYNEQFF.

This clonotype was seen many times. The CDR3 loop is CASSLEGPNSPLHF. The CDR3 DNA follows: TGTGCCAGCAGCTTAGAAGGCCCGAATTCACCCCTCCACTTT. The V and J genes are TRBV7-8 and TRBJ1-6; D unclear. V lost 1 base, J lost 7 bases, and 8 bases lay in between. Germline V gene lookup returns CDR1 SGHVS and CDR2 FQNEAQ. The CDR3 sequence is 14 residues long. The complete variable domain, with remaining parts taken from reference TRBV7-8 and TRBJ1-6, reads GAGVSQSPRYKVAKRGQDVALRCDPISGHVSLFWYQQALGQGPEFLTYFQNEAQLDKSGLPSDRFFAERPEGSVSTLKIQRTQQEDSAVYLCASSLEGPNSPLHFGNGTRLTVT.

Note on this clonotype: A read error may explain this, as a much larger clone is one base away. This chain joins TRBV20-1 and TRBJ2-3; D remains ambiguous. The J call may be faulty, since TRBJ1-5 better matches the DNA end. In germline, CDR1 is DFQATT, CDR2 SNEGSKA (reference sequence). This CDR3 contains 13 residues. In nucleotides, the CDR3 is TGCAGTGCTAGAGAGAGCGGCACAGATACGCAGCATTTT. Translating gives CSARESGTDTQHF.

This clonotype was seen many times. The chain links TRBV12-5 to TRBJ2-5; the D gene is possibly TRBD1 (5 bases). Deletions cut 6 bases from V and 3 bases from J, with 11 bases between. In germline, CDR1 is LGHNT, CDR2 FRNRAP. This CDR3 is built from 13 residues. CDR3 sequence: CASGKDTEETQYF. DNA for the CDR3: TGTGCTAGTGGCAAGGACACGGAAGAGACCCAGTACTTC.

There are many counts of this clonotype. The chain recombines TRBV7-2 with TRBJ2-1, with a weak D call TRBD2 (6 bases). CDR3 length: 13 amino acids. Per germline, CDR1 SGHTA and CDR2 FQGNSA. The V end lost 10 bases, the J end lost 1 base, and 11 bases lay between the germline ends. CDR3 DNA sequence: TGTGCCACCTCCCGGGAGTCCTACAATGAGCAGTTCTTC. Its translation is CATSRESYNEQFF. The complete variable domain, with remaining parts taken from reference TRBV7-2 and TRBJ2-1, reads GAGVSQSPSNKVTEKGKDVELRCDPISGHTALYWYRQSLGQGLEFLIYFQGNSAPDKSGLPSDRFSAERTGGSVSTLTIQRTQQEDSAVYLCATSRESYNEQFFGPGTRLTVL.

This clonotype was recorded many times. The chain joins TRBV7-2 to TRBJ2-7; maybe TRBD1 (6 bases). V dropped 5 bases and J dropped 2 bases, with 13 bases sitting between them. Germline V lookup: CDR1 SGHTA, CDR2 FQGNSA. The CDR3 spans 14 residues. The CDR3 loop reads CASSAGDIPYEQYF. The CDR3 nucleotides read TGTGCCAGCAGCGCCGGGGACATCCCCTACGAGCAGTACTTC.

This clonotype occurred many times. V usage is TRBV5-1 and J usage is TRBJ2-1, with 8 bases identical to TRBD1. V shed 6 bases and J 4 bases; nucleotides not matched to a gene: 12. Germline CDR1 is SGHRS and CDR2 is YFSETQ. The CDR3 loop spans 16 amino acids. The CDR3, as DNA: TGCGCCAGCACCGTTGAAATGGGACAGGTTTACAATGAGCAGTTCTTC. Translated, it gives CASTVEMGQVYNEQFF.

As concerns this clonotype: A much larger clone lies a single base off, so this may be a read error. The V call is TRBV7-2, the J call TRBJ2-3; 11 bases are a match to TRBD2. The CDR3 runs 14 residues. Germline CDR1 is SGHTA and CDR2 is FQGNSA. CDR3 coding DNA: TGTGCCGGCAGCTTAGCGGGGGGGCCGAATACGCAGTATTTT. As protein: CAGSLAGGPNTQYF.

This clonotype was found a few times. The chain employs TRBV29-1 and TRBJ1-3, with 7 bases that match TRBD1. Germline values: CDR1 SQVTM, CDR2 ANQGSEA. The CDR3 has 12 residues. After removal of 6 bases from V and 4 bases from J, the junction contained 3 bases not matched to a gene. The CDR3 DNA sequence: TGCAGCGTCGGGACAGAAGGAAACACCATATATTTT. This encodes CSVGTEGNTIYF.

The chain combines TRBV2 with TRBJ1-1; D unresolved. From germline, CDR1 is SNHLY and CDR2 FYNNEI. CDR3 length equals 12 residues. V lost 2 bases to trimming and J lost 5 bases, with 6 bases between them. In nucleotides, the CDR3 is TGTGCCAGCAGTGAAAGAAGGACTGAAGCTTTCTTT. Encoded protein: CASSERRTEAFF.

This clonotype showed up many times. The chain couples TRBV27 to TRBJ2-1; TRBD1 or TRBD2 may be the D gene (6 bases each). The CDR3 extends over 15 amino acids. The V gene's germline CDR1 is MNHEY and CDR2 SMNVEV (reference sequence). The germline V and J ends were trimmed by 4 bases and 5 bases, with 15 bases remaining between them. The DNA for the CDR3 is TGTGCCAGCAGTTGGGGGCCGGGAGTCAACAATGAGCAGTTCTTC. Its translation is CASSWGPGVNNEQFF.

The sample holds many counts of this clonotype. This chain connects TRBV28 to TRBJ1-4, with D tentatively TRBD1 (5 bases). Germline loops: CDR1 MDHEN, CDR2 SYDVKM. The CDR3 sequence is 13 residues long. V was trimmed by 7 bases and J by 11 bases, leaving 17 bases between them. CDR3 residues: CASTPGGTDKLFF. As DNA, the CDR3 is TGTGCCAGCACCCCAGGAGGGACGGACAAACTGTTTTTT.

This clonotype was counted many times. The chain combines TRBV18 with TRBJ2-5; the D gene is possibly TRBD1 (6 bases). Germline CDR1 KGHSH, CDR2 LQKENI. This CDR3 region has 13 residues. V lost 6 bases and J 2 bases, leaving 10 bases between the germline ends. CDR3: CASSWTDQETQYF. DNA for the CDR3: TGTGCCAGCTCCTGGACAGATCAAGAGACCCAGTACTTC.

This clonotype was found many times. This chain joins TRBV7-6 and TRBJ2-1, with TRBD2 as a possible D gene (6 bases). Germline CDR1 and CDR2: SGHVS and FNYEAQ. This CDR3 is 15 amino acids long. V was clipped by 2 bases and J by 5 bases, with 13 bases between them. The CDR3 region is CASSLIGTRDNEQFF. The CDR3 bases are TGTGCCAGCAGCTTAATAGGGACTCGGGACAATGAGCAGTTCTTC. Full variable domain (rest looked up from reference TRBV7-6 and TRBJ2-1): GAGVSQSPRYKVTKRGQDVALRCDPISGHVSLYWYRQALGQGPEFLTYFNYEAQQDKSGLPNDRFSAERPEGSISTLTIQRTEQRDSAMYRCASSLIGTRDNEQFFGPGTRLTVL.

This chain links TRBV7-6 with TRBJ1-5; 7 nucleotides align to TRBD1. CDR1 is SGHVS and CDR2 is FNYEAQ in the germline V gene. CDR3 length equals 14 residues. V lost 6 bases to trimming and J lost 5 bases; unmatched junction nucleotides: 7. The CDR3 DNA sequence: TGTGCCAGCAGTTTAAACAGGGGTTATCAGCCCCAGCATTTT. Encoded protein: CASSLNRGYQPQHF. Supplemented by reference TRBV7-6 and TRBJ1-5, the full variable domain reads GAGVSQSPRYKVTKRGQDVALRCDPISGHVSLYWYRQALGQGPEFLTYFNYEAQQDKSGLPNDRFSAERPEGSISTLTIQRTEQRDSAMYRCASSLNRGYQPQHFGDGTRLSIL.

This clonotype was seen at least ten times. This chain links TRBV7-9 with TRBJ2-2; D unresolved. CDR1 is SEHNR, CDR2 FQNEAQ, per germline (reference sequence). V dropped 4 bases and J dropped 5 bases, with 14 bases sitting between them. CDR3 length: 15 amino acids. The CDR3 sequence: CASSSRQQVTGELFF. Here the CDR3 DNA reads TGTGCCAGCAGCTCCCGCCAGCAAGTGACCGGGGAGCTGTTTTTT.

This clonotype was found many times. As DNA, the CDR3 is TGTGCCAGCAGCCAAGTCATCAGCTTTGGACAGGGGTCCTCCTCTGGAAACACCATATATTTT. Translated: CASSQVISFGQGSSSGNTIYF. The genes are TRBV4-2 and TRBJ1-3; TRBD1 matches 9 bases. This CDR3 contains 21 residues. With 1 base clipped from V and 0 bases from J, the junction kept 16 bases outside the gene matches. Per the germline V gene, CDR1 is LGHNA and CDR2 is YNFKEQ.

This clonotype has a count of ten or more. CDR3 coding DNA: TGTGCCAGCAGTGTGGGACTAGCGGGGGGAGAGACCCAGTACTTC. It codes for CASSVGLAGGETQYF. The chain couples TRBV12-3 or TRBV12-4 to TRBJ2-5; 15 bases align to TRBD2. Unmatched junction bases numbered 2, after V lost 5 bases and J lost 4 bases. This CDR3 is 15 amino acids long.

This clonotype came up a few times. The genes are TRBV12-3 or TRBV12-4 and TRBJ2-2, with 7 nucleotides matching TRBD1. The CDR3 length is 15 residues. Germline trimming cut 11 bases from V and 4 bases from J; bases unmatched to any gene: 13. CDR3 sequence: CAGQAGGRGTGELFF. CDR3 coding DNA: TGTGCCGGGCAAGCAGGGGGAAGGGGCACCGGGGAGCTGTTTTTT.

Ten or more counts support this clonotype. The rearrangement uses TRBV20-1 and TRBJ2-1, with a possible D match to TRBD1 (5 bases). The V gene lost 6 bases and the J gene lost 3 bases, with 9 bases spanning the gap. Germline V gives CDR1 DFQATT, CDR2 SNEGSKA (reference sequence). The CDR3 spans 12 residues. CDR3 DNA sequence: TGCAGTGCAAGAAGGGGCTACAATGAGCAGTTCTTC. Translation gives CSARRGYNEQFF.

Ten or more counts support this clonotype. In DNA, the CDR3 is TGTGCCGTTACTAGAGACTTAGCGGAGACCCAGTACTTC. It translates to CAVTRDLAETQYF. J is TRBJ2-5 and V is TRBV12-3 or TRBV12-4; D perhaps matches TRBD2 (5 bases). The CDR3 sequence is 13 residues long. V shed 11 bases and J shed 5 bases, with 18 bases lying between them.

This chain uses TRBV4-1 with TRBJ1-1, with unresolved D. The CDR3 has 14 residues. Germline V lookup: CDR1 MGHRA, CDR2 YSYEKL. V was clipped by 4 bases and J by 3 bases, with 12 bases between them. This CDR3 reads CASSPLAGDTEAFF. The CDR3 DNA reads as TGCGCCAGCAGCCCGCTCGCCGGGGACACTGAAGCTTTCTTT.

Many counts were recorded for this clonotype. The chain links TRBV20-1 to TRBJ2-7; TRBD1 or TRBD2 may be the D gene (7 bases each). The CDR3 length is 14 residues. CDR1 and CDR2 from the germline V gene are DFQATT and SNEGSKA (reference sequence). V dropped 3 bases and J dropped 2 bases, with 14 bases sitting between them. CDR3 coding DNA: TGCAGTGCTAGCCGCAGGGGGGGGACCTACGAGCAGTACTTC. Its protein product is CSASRRGGTYEQYF.

This chain uses TRBV20-1 with TRBJ2-1; 9 bases align to TRBD2. CDR1 is DFQATT and CDR2 is SNEGSKA in the germline V gene (reference sequence). V gave up 6 bases and J gave up 0 bases; unmatched junction bases: 9. CDR3 length equals 16 residues. CDR3 protein: CSAISGSFISYNEQFF. In nucleotides, the CDR3 is TGCAGTGCCATTAGCGGGAGCTTTATCTCCTACAATGAGCAGTTCTTC.

The chain recombines TRBV5-1 with TRBJ2-2; D is undetermined. CDR3 size: 14 residues. Germline assignment: CDR1 SGHRS and CDR2 YFSETQ. Trimming took off 5 bases at V and 0 bases at J, with 8 bases between the two ends. CDR3 region: CASRALANTGELFF. CDR3 nucleotide sequence: TGCGCCAGCAGGGCGCTCGCGAACACCGGGGAGCTGTTTTTT.

There are many counts of this clonotype. This chain joins TRBV7-9 and TRBJ2-7; 7 bases are a match to TRBD2. The germline CDR1 and CDR2 sequences are SEHNR and FQNEAQ (reference sequence). The CDR3 is made up of 13 amino acids. With V trimmed by 5 bases and J by 5 bases, 6 bases remained unmatched. The CDR3 DNA reads TGTGCCAGCAGCCCCGGACTAGTGAACGAGCAGTACTTC. Amino acid sequence: CASSPGLVNEQYF.

This clonotype was detected ten times or more. This chain links TRBV12-3 or TRBV12-4 with TRBJ1-3; D is ambiguous. This CDR3 has 15 residues. The V and J ends lost 3 bases and 0 bases respectively, with 9 bases between them. CDR3 protein: CASSFTAGSGNTIYF. The DNA of the CDR3 is TGTGCCAGCAGTTTTACCGCCGGCTCTGGAAACACCATATATTTT.